These 8 T cell receptor beta chains came from one sample sequenced in a study of T cell repertoires in cytomegalovirus infection. TCRdb re-analysed the reads in MiXCR, keeping a single row per CDR3 protein. The sample comprises fewer than 150,000 distinct CDR3 sequences, around 30% of which are singletons, and less than 45% rests with the top ten. These TCRs are of unknown antigen specificity. Sequenced here: CD8+ T cells from cultured PBMCs, sampled from culture after CMV antigen stimulation. All receptors derive from a human donor in good health (CMV status not recorded). Some clones in this sample may be carry-over from other donors' samples.

The rearrangement links TRBV19 to TRBJ2-1, with 12 nucleotides matching TRBD2. Germline V gene sequence: CDR1 LNHDA, CDR2 SQIVND (reference sequence). CDR3 length: 16 residues. With V trimmed by 9 bases and J by 2 bases, 8 bases remained unmatched. The CDR3 DNA sequence: TGTGCCAGCATGGACCGACTAGCGGGGGCCTACAATGAGCAGTTCTTC. This codes for CASMDRLAGAYNEQFF.

This clonotype was picked up many times. V gene TRBV7-9 combines with J gene TRBJ1-6; D remains unclear. Germline V gives CDR1 SEHNR, CDR2 FQNEAQ (reference sequence). This CDR3 spans 15 amino acids. Trimming took off 2 bases at V and 7 bases at J, with 12 bases between the two ends. Written as DNA, the CDR3 is TGTGCCAGCAGCTTACTTCACGTACCGAATTCACCCCTCCACTTT. Its translation is CASSLLHVPNSPLHF.

This clonotype was counted between two and nine times. This chain connects TRBV5-6 to TRBJ2-7; D is undetermined. Germline-derived CDR1 and CDR2 are SGHDT and YYEEEE. V shed 3 bases and J shed 0 bases, with 7 bases lying between them. CDR3 length: 13 amino acids. The CDR3 DNA reads as TGTGCCAGCAGCTGGTCAAGCTCCTACGAGCAGTACTTC. Residues: CASSWSSSYEQYF.

Note on this clonotype: It is likely a read error, because the conserved phenylalanine at the end of the CDR3 is missing. The rearrangement links TRBV19 to TRBJ1-1; TRBD1 might be the D (6 bases). CDR3 size: 15 residues. Germline assignment: CDR1 LNHDA and CDR2 SQIVND (reference sequence). The CDR3 DNA is TGTGCTAGTAGTACCCTGAGGGGGGTGAACACTGAAGCTTTCTCT. Its translation is CASSTLRGVNTEAFS.

This clonotype has only a few counts. Here the CDR3 DNA reads TGTGCCAGCAGGAGAGGCAGGGAGGGCTCCGGGGAGCTGTTTTTT. Translation: CASRRGREGSGELFF. The J gene is TRBJ2-2, the V gene TRBV2, with 7 bases aligning to TRBD2. Trimming at V came to 6 bases and at J to 6 bases, leaving 10 bases not matched to a gene. There are 15 residues in the CDR3. CDR1 is SNHLY, CDR2 FYNNEI, per germline.

The sample holds a few counts of this clonotype. The chain combines TRBV24-1 with TRBJ2-6; D uncertain. Germline CDR1 reads KGHDR; CDR2 reads SFDVKD. The CDR3 covers 13 residues. Trimming removed 7 bases at V and 4 bases at J, with 7 bases between. This chain's CDR3 is CATSQLGANVLTF. Here the CDR3 DNA reads TGTGCCACCAGCCAACTGGGGGCCAACGTCCTGACTTTC.

The chain combines TRBV4-1 with TRBJ2-5; no reliable D call. The CDR3 extends over 16 amino acids. Looked up from germline, CDR1 is MGHRA and CDR2 is YSYEKL. V was cut by 0 bases and J by 4 bases, with 15 bases left in between. The chain's CDR3 is CASSQEYRTSGETQYF. CDR3 coding DNA: TGCGCCAGCAGCCAAGAGTACCGGACGTCGGGAGAGACCCAGTACTTC.

This chain connects TRBV4-1 to TRBJ2-5; 8 nucleotides line up with TRBD2. V lost 5 bases to trimming and J lost 1 base; unmatched junction nucleotides: 6. This CDR3 has 15 amino acids. Germline V gives CDR1 MGHRA, CDR2 YSYEKL. The CDR3 sequence is CASSKLAGTQETQYF. CDR3 nucleotides: TGCGCCAGCAGCAAATTAGCGGGGACCCAAGAGACCCAGTACTTC.